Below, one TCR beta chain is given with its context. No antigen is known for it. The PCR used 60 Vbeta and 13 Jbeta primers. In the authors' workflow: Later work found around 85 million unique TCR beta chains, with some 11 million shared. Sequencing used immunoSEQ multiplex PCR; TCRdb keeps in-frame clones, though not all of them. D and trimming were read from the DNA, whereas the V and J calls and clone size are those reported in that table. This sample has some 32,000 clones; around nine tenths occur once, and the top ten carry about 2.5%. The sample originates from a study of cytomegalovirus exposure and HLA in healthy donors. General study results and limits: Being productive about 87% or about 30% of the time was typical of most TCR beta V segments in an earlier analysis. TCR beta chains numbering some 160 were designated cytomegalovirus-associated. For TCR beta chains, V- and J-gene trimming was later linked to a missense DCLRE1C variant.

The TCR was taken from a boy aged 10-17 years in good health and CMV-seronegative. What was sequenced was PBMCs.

In DNA, the CDR3 is TGTGCCAGCAGCGGGCAGGGGGCTGGGTATGGCTACACCTTC. It translates to CASSGQGAGYGYTF. The rearrangement links TRBV7-9 to TRBJ1-2, with 8 bases identical to TRBD1. Germline V gene data show CDR1 as SEHNR and CDR2 as FQNEAQ (reference sequence). CDR3 length: 14 amino acids. V lost 5 bases to trimming and J lost 5 bases; unmatched junction nucleotides: 7.